The present T cell receptor beta chain was sequenced within a study of blood T cell repertoires in COVID-19. Across the study: In each case, the material was cDNA or gDNA derived from T cells, B-cell-depleted T cells, or PBMCs.

Authors' analysis steps: Quantification of nucleated cells was approximated via reference gene primer amplification. TCRdb's table, derived via immunoSEQ multiplex PCR, lists solely in-frame clones and lacks some. That table gives V, J and clone size, and the DNA gave D and trimming. The sample lists roughly 330,000 clones, roughly 90% occurring once. V lost 6 bases and J 8 bases, leaving 16 bases between the germline ends. The CDR3 length is 13 residues. The sequence was collected from a woman aged 45-65 years with active or convalescent COVID-19. The chain couples TRBV12-3 or TRBV12-4 to TRBJ1-1; D remains unclear. Sequencing input: peripheral blood. The CDR3 region has the DNA TGTGCCAGCAGGACATGGGAAGCGGGCGAAGCTTTCTTT. Protein product: CASRTWEAGEAFF.